One T cell receptor (beta chain) is described in this entry. What it binds is not known. The data are from a study of cytomegalovirus exposure and HLA in healthy donors. Study in general: Membership in the Caucasian-associated ancestry cluster was found for 75% to 85% of about 430 genotyped donors.

CDR1 LNHDA and CDR2 SQIVND come from the germline V gene (reference sequence). This CDR3 comprises 16 residues. V trimming: 4 bases; J trimming: 3 bases; junction bases outside the gene matches: 9. The study ran its PCR with 60 Vbeta and 13 Jbeta primers. Using immunoSEQ multiplex PCR, the repertoire was profiled, and TCRdb retains in-frame clones only, with some absent. The sample lists 150,000 to 200,000 clones, about 80% occurring once. Study outcomes and limitations: Later examination showed HLA-associated TCR beta chains had greater clonal expansion than equally common others. Most CMV-associated TCR beta chains appeared HLA-restricted in a later analysis.

Everyone who donated was a healthy bone marrow donor. The chain is built from TRBV19 and TRBJ2-3; 8 nucleotides align to TRBD2. The sample consisted of PBMCs. The TCR was taken from a man younger than 35 in good health and CMV-seronegative. CDR3 region: CASSRGSGGGTDTQYF. CDR3 DNA sequence: TGTGCCAGTAGTAGGGGCAGCGGGGGAGGGACAGATACGCAGTATTTT.